This paragraph reports one T cell receptor beta chain. Its antigen is not identified. CDR1 is LGHNT and CDR2 is FRNRAP in the germline V gene. V lost 0 bases and J lost 8; bases outside the gene matches: 12. CDR3 size: 17 residues. These data belong to a study of cytomegalovirus exposure and HLA in healthy donors. Overall study context: The 120 validation repertoires and the 666 first-cohort repertoires shared a platform, a later analysis reported. The study's findings and limits: One later analysis, an examination of the 120 validation repertoires, found that first-cohort TCR clusters tended to co-occur in them. Confirmation in vitro established that a few CMV-associated chains were specific for CMV antigens.

This table comes from immunoSEQ multiplex PCR, and its TCRdb copy is limited to in-frame clones, with some not included. Among some 130,000 clones listed, roughly nine tenths were seen once. This chain links TRBV12-5 with TRBJ1-2, with 10 bases fitting TRBD1. The receptor's source is a woman between 18 and 29 years old in good health and CMV-seronegative. Sequencing used PBMCs. CDR3 sequence: CASGLVRDRGVGNGYTF. The CDR3 DNA follows: TGTGCTAGTGGTTTGGTACGGGACAGGGGCGTTGGTAACGGCTACACCTTC.